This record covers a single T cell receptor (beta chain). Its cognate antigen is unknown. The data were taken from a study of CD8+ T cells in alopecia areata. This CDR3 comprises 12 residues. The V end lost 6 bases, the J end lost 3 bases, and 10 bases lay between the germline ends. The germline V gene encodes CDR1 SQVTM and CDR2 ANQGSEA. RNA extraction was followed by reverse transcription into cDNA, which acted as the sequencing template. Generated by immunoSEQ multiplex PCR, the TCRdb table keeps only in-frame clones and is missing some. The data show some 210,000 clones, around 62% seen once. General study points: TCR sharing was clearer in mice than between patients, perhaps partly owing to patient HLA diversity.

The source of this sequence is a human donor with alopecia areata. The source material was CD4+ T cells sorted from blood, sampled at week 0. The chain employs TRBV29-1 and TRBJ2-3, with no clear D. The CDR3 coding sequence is TGCAGCGTCGGACCCGGGACAGATACGCAGTATTTT. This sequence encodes CSVGPGTDTQYF.